A selection of T cell receptor beta chains follows, all from one sample in a study of cytomegalovirus exposure and HLA in healthy donors. Sequenced by immunoSEQ multiplex PCR; TCRdb stores in-frame clones only, minus some. The sample lists some 170,000 clones; around nine tenths were seen once. Sequences were obtained from PBMCs. These receptor sequences come from a woman aged 25 to 39 in good health and CMV-seronegative. CDR3s include the opening cysteine and the closing phenylalanine or tryptophan. The order of the fields is J gene, V gene, D gene, CDR3 protein. D genes are given only for firm matches.

TRBJ1-2 TRBV6-5 - CASSYSGGLRIYGYTF
TRBJ1-1 TRBV27 TRBD1 CASSAQGAWTEAFF
TRBJ2-1 TRBV7-3 TRBD2 CASSLTSGSDEQFF
TRBJ1-3 TRBV30 - CAWSSGSGNTIYF
TRBJ1-1 TRBV5-1 - CASSLQPGNTEAFF
TRBJ1-2 TRBV5-5 - CASSLDISNYGYTF
TRBJ2-1 TRBV29-1 TRBD2 CSVGTSGGNSEQFF
TRBJ2-7 TRBV6-1 TRBD1 CASTQDRYEQYF
TRBJ1-1 TRBV7-7 - CASSLIEKNTEAFF
TRBJ2-1 TRBV2 - CASSVEAFYNEQFF
TRBJ2-2 TRBV6-5 - CASSYNRNTGELFF
TRBJ2-7 TRBV6-1 TRBD1 CASSIQGAGSYEQYF
TRBJ1-2 TRBV11-3 - CASSSDLSWQEGPNYGYTF
TRBJ2-7 TRBV27 - CASGGTPYEQYF
TRBJ1-1 TRBV4-1 - CASSQTALNTEAFF
TRBJ1-2 TRBV2 TRBD1 CASSARTGTAGYTF
TRBJ2-1 TRBV2 TRBD2 CASRGLAGVGVGNEQFF